A selection of T cell receptor beta chains follows, all from one sample in a study of PD-L1 blockade in urothelial cancer. The method was immunoSEQ multiplex PCR; TCRdb's version includes in-frame clones alone and lacks a portion of them. The sample carries tens of thousands of clones, roughly 84% recorded once. Sample: PBMCs, taken around atezolizumab (anti-PD-L1) treatment. The receptors derive from a man aged 55 to 70 with urothelial cancer. Both conserved end residues are part of each CDR3. Each record gives: J gene, V gene, CDR3 protein.

J gene: TRBJ2-7; V gene: TRBV5-4; CDR3 protein: CASSPWTGYEQYF
J gene: TRBJ2-7; V gene: TRBV19; CDR3 protein: CASSMTGSFSYEQYF
J gene: TRBJ1-5; V gene: TRBV7-2; CDR3 protein: CASSRTGGNQPQHF
J gene: TRBJ1-2; V gene: TRBV5-4; CDR3 protein: CASRKTELNYGYTF
J gene: TRBJ2-3; V gene: TRBV7-2; CDR3 protein: CASSTSYLSTDTQYF
J gene: TRBJ2-7; V gene: TRBV28; CDR3 protein: CASSTGETYEQYF
J gene: TRBJ2-1; V gene: TRBV7-2; CDR3 protein: CASSLGAGRTGSYNEQFF
J gene: TRBJ1-2; V gene: TRBV7-8; CDR3 protein: CASSLVGRLHYGYTF
J gene: TRBJ2-5; V gene: TRBV5-1; CDR3 protein: CASSLADSGGPRETQYF
J gene: TRBJ2-2; V gene: TRBV2; CDR3 protein: CASRQDRQSTGELFF
J gene: TRBJ2-7; V gene: TRBV6-1; CDR3 protein: CASTASPGYEQYF
J gene: TRBJ2-3; V gene: TRBV7-2; CDR3 protein: CASSLPTGTLTDTQYF
J gene: TRBJ2-5; V gene: TRBV5-4; CDR3 protein: CASSPARGTRQETQYF
J gene: TRBJ2-3; V gene: TRBV28; CDR3 protein: CASSRLAGGSTDTQYF
J gene: TRBJ2-6; V gene: TRBV5-6; CDR3 protein: CASSLSPDGANVLTF
J gene: TRBJ1-6; V gene: TRBV6-4; CDR3 protein: CASSDSGRGDHLPLHF
J gene: TRBJ2-1; V gene: TRBV7-9; CDR3 protein: CASSPLAGGQFF
J gene: TRBJ1-1; V gene: TRBV12-5; CDR3 protein: CASGLQLNTEAFF
J gene: TRBJ1-1; V gene: TRBV18; CDR3 protein: CASSPPVAGLFAEAFF
J gene: TRBJ2-1; V gene: TRBV5-6; CDR3 protein: CASSRDRGGRRFF
J gene: TRBJ1-3; V gene: TRBV7-9; CDR3 protein: CASSLTGKGNTIYF
J gene: TRBJ2-1; V gene: TRBV7-8; CDR3 protein: CATRQGSPYNEQFF
J gene: TRBJ1-2; V gene: TRBV10-3; CDR3 protein: CAISPGQMSWNYGYTF
J gene: TRBJ2-3; V gene: TRBV5-1; CDR3 protein: CASSLRLAGGTSPYF
J gene: TRBJ1-1; V gene: TRBV25-1; CDR3 protein: CASSTRRTGGTEAFF
J gene: TRBJ2-1; V gene: TRBV16; CDR3 protein: CASSQSRGIGQFF
J gene: TRBJ2-5; V gene: TRBV5-4; CDR3 protein: CASSTGTAQETQYF
J gene: TRBJ2-5; V gene: TRBV7-9; CDR3 protein: CASSSDRVNRETQYF
J gene: TRBJ2-1; V gene: TRBV5-8; CDR3 protein: CASSLALAGGQFYNEQFF
J gene: TRBJ1-4; V gene: TRBV2; CDR3 protein: CASSRGGLGKLFF
J gene: TRBJ1-2; V gene: TRBV5-1; CDR3 protein: CASSLGTANYGYTF
J gene: TRBJ1-2; V gene: TRBV6-6; CDR3 protein: CASSRDRVGGYTF
J gene: TRBJ2-1; V gene: TRBV4-2; CDR3 protein: CASSAETSRSYNEQFF
J gene: TRBJ2-2; V gene: TRBV5-1; CDR3 protein: CASSLGDGGRGTGELFF
J gene: TRBJ2-7; V gene: TRBV11-3; CDR3 protein: CASSKGGESPYEQYF
J gene: TRBJ1-2; V gene: TRBV29-1; CDR3 protein: CSGKTASNYGYTF
J gene: TRBJ2-1; V gene: TRBV11-3; CDR3 protein: CASSHGGFYNEQFF
J gene: TRBJ2-5; V gene: TRBV5-1; CDR3 protein: CASSLVASGRETQYF
J gene: TRBJ1-5; V gene: TRBV6-5; CDR3 protein: CASSSGGHQPQHF
J gene: TRBJ1-1; V gene: TRBV5-8; CDR3 protein: CASSPTTGFNVGGTEAFF
J gene: TRBJ2-3; V gene: TRBV4-3; CDR3 protein: CASSHDRDRESADTQYF
J gene: TRBJ2-1; V gene: TRBV5-1; CDR3 protein: CASSLESGGARSEQFF
J gene: TRBJ2-1; V gene: TRBV4-3; CDR3 protein: CASSRSTGGSYNEQFF
J gene: TRBJ2-7; V gene: TRBV10-3; CDR3 protein: CAISGQSYEQYF
J gene: TRBJ2-7; V gene: TRBV7-2; CDR3 protein: CASSSPGVGRGYEQYF
J gene: TRBJ2-1; V gene: TRBV14; CDR3 protein: CASSRSLAGGSNEQFF
J gene: TRBJ2-2; V gene: TRBV5-4; CDR3 protein: CASSFAGGPQTGELFF
J gene: TRBJ1-5; V gene: TRBV9; CDR3 protein: CASSGGAGNQPQHF
J gene: TRBJ2-5; V gene: TRBV19; CDR3 protein: CASSRSGQETQYF
J gene: TRBJ2-7; V gene: TRBV5-4; CDR3 protein: CASSLDRVYEQYF
J gene: TRBJ2-7; V gene: TRBV2; CDR3 protein: CASSDLGTSYEQYF
J gene: TRBJ2-1; V gene: TRBV27; CDR3 protein: CASSRLAGGNNEQFF
J gene: TRBJ1-2; V gene: TRBV7-9; CDR3 protein: CASSLSSVNYGYTF
J gene: TRBJ2-1; V gene: TRBV30; CDR3 protein: CAWRTLTRLAGGSYNEQFF
J gene: TRBJ1-2; V gene: TRBV10-2; CDR3 protein: CASVTGRGYGYTF
J gene: TRBJ1-1; V gene: TRBV4-3; CDR3 protein: CASSQDTAGEAFF
J gene: TRBJ2-7; V gene: TRBV19; CDR3 protein: CASSPRQGAYEQYF
J gene: TRBJ1-4; V gene: TRBV27; CDR3 protein: CASSSLGGTGGEKLFF
J gene: TRBJ2-1; V gene: TRBV5-1; CDR3 protein: CASSLGTSGGHEQFF